Reported below is one T cell receptor beta chain. Original processing notes: Estimation of nucleated cell counts relied on the amplification of reference gene primers. Libraries were prepared by immunoSEQ multiplex PCR; TCRdb keeps only in-frame clonotypes and omits some of them. The V and J calls and clone size are taken from that table; D and trimming were inferred from the DNA. The sample includes 140,000 or so clones, 65% to 85% of them seen just once. This sample is drawn from a study of blood T cell repertoires in COVID-19. Turning to the study itself: Both acute and convalescent COVID-19 samples were obtained from the United States, Italy and Spain. In each case, the material was cDNA or gDNA derived from T cells, B-cell-depleted T cells, or PBMCs.

The V end lost 7 bases, the J end lost 8 bases, and 17 bases lay between the germline ends. This CDR3 is built from 13 residues. Germline V lookup: CDR1 MNHEY, CDR2 SVGAGI. This TCR derives from a woman in her fifties or sixties with acute or convalescent COVID-19. Sequencing input: peripheral blood. The V and J genes are TRBV6-5 and TRBJ1-1, with D tentatively TRBD1 (6 bases). The CDR3: CASKYTLDREAFF. In DNA, the CDR3 is TGTGCCAGCAAATACACCTTAGACAGGGAAGCTTTCTTT.